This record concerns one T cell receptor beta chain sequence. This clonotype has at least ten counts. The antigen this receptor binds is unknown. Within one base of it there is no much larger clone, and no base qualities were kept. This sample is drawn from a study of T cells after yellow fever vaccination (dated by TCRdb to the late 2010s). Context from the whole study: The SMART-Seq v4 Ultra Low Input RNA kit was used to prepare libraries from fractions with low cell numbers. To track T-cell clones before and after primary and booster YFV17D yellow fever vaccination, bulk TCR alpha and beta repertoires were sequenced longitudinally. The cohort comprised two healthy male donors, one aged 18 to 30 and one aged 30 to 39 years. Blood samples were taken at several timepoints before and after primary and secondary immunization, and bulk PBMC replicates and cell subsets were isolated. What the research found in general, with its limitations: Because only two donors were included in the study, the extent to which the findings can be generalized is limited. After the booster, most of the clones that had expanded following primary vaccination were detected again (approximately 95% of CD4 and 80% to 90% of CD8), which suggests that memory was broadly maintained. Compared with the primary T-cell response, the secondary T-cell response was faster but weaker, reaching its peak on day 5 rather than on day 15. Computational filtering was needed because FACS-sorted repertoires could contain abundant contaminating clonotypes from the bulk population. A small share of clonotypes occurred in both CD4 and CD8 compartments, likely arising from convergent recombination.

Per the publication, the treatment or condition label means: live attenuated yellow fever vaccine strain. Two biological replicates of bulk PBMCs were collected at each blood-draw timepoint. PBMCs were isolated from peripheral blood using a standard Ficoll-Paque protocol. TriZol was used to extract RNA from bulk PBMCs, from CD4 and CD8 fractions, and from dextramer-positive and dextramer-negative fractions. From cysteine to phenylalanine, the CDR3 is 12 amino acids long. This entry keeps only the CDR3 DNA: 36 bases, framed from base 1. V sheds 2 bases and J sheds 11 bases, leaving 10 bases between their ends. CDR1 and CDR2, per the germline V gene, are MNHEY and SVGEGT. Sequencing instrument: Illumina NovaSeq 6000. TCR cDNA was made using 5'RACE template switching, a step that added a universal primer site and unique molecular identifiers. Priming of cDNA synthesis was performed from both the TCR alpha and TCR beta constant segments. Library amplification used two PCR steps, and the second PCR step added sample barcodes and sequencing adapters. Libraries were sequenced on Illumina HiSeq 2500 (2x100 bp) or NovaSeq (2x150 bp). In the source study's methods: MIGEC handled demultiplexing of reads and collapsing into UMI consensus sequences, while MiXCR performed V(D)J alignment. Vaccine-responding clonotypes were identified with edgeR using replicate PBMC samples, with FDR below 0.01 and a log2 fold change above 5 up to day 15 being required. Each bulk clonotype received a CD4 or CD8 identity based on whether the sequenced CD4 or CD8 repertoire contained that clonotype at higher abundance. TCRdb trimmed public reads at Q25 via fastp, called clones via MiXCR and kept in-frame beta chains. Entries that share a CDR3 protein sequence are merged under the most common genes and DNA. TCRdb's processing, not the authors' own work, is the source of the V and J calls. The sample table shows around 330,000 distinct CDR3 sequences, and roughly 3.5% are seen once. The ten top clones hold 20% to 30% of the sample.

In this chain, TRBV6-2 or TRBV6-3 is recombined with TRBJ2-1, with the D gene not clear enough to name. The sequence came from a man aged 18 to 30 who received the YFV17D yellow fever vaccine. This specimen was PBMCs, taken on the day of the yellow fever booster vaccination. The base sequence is TGTGCCAGCAGTTACGTGTACCACAAGCAGTTCTTC. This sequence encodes CASSYVYHKQFF.